This T cell receptor (beta chain) derives from a study of blood T cell repertoires in COVID-19. Using immunoSEQ multiplex PCR, the repertoire was profiled, and TCRdb retains in-frame clones only, with some absent. The repertoire holds 300,000 or so clones, with about 85% as singletons. Trimming took 8 bases from V and 1 from J; bases not matched to a gene: 6. CDR1 is SNHLY and CDR2 is FYNNEI in the germline V gene. The CDR3 runs 14 residues. The chain links TRBV2 to TRBJ2-5; 8 bases agree with TRBD2. Sequencing input: PBMCs or T cells enriched from blood (not recorded which). The receptor was isolated from a woman aged 25-40 years who had recovered from COVID-19. The chain's CDR3 is CASHPSGSQETQYF. CDR3 nucleotide sequence: TGTGCCAGCCACCCTAGCGGGTCCCAAGAGACCCAGTACTTC.